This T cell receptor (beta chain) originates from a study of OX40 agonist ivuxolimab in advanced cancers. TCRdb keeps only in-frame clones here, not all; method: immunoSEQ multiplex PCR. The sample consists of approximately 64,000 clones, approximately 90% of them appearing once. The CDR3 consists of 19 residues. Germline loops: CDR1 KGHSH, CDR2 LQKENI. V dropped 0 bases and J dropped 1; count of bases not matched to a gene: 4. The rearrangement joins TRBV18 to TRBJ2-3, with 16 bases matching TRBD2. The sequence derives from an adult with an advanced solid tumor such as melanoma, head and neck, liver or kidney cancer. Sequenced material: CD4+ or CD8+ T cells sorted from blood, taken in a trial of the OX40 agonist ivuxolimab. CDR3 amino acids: CASSPPGLAGGRGTDTQYF. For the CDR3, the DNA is TGTGCCAGCTCACCACCGGGACTAGCGGGGGGGCGCGGCACAGATACGCAGTATTTT.